Detailed here is one TCR beta chain. It was RNA transcripts that yielded the amplified TCR beta CDR3 regions. With the HTBI primer set, the TCR CDR3 went through a first round of RT-PCR. TCRdb reanalysed the multiplex PCR reads using MiXCR and keeps one entry per CDR3 protein. The profile shows 150,000 or so distinct CDR3 sequences, 9.4% of them singletons. The sample belongs to a study of T cells in Graves' hyperthyroidism and ophthalmopathy. J was trimmed by 5 bases and V by 4 bases; bases with no gene match: 3. Looked up from germline, CDR1 is SQVTM and CDR2 is ANQGSEA. This CDR3 comprises 13 residues.

The TCR was taken from a woman younger than 30 with Graves' hyperthyroidism that later progressed to Graves' ophthalmopathy. Sequencing was performed on blood. The chain couples TRBV29-1 to TRBJ2-1, with 9 bases fitting TRBD2. CDR3: CSVAPSGDNEQFF. Here the CDR3 DNA reads TGCAGCGTTGCGCCTAGCGGGGACAATGAGCAGTTCTTC.